This T cell receptor (beta chain) was sequenced in a study of shared clonotypes between healthy human individuals. Sorted-subset replicate PCR reactions were performed with approximately 200 ng DNA, corresponding to about 30,000 T cell genomes. Generated by immunoSEQ multiplex PCR, the TCRdb table keeps only in-frame clones and is missing some. The table has about 1 million clones, about 76% seen once. In regard to this clone: Its antigen remains unknown.

Study-wide findings and caveats: Sequencing depth was a factor that was expected to affect clonotype sharing among donors.

The sequenced sample was memory CD4+ T cells sorted from blood. Subset defined: CD45RA-negative fraction. This TCR was sampled from a man in his late teens or twenties in good health.

This CDR3 is CASSMAVGETQYF. The DNA for the CDR3 is TGTGCCAGTAGTATGGCGGTCGGGGAGACCCAGTACTTC. V and J are TRBV19 and TRBJ2-5, with D hard to call. Germline loops: CDR1 LNHDA, CDR2 SQIVND (reference sequence). The CDR3 spans 13 residues. Trimming took off 3 bases at V and 5 bases at J, with 10 bases between the two ends.